This TCR beta chain was found in a study of OX40 agonist ivuxolimab in advanced cancers. Trimming took off 7 bases at V and 7 bases at J, with 17 bases between the two ends. This CDR3 comprises 14 residues. Looked up from germline, CDR1 is LNHDA and CDR2 is SQIVND (reference sequence). Profiled with immunoSEQ multiplex PCR; TCRdb holds only in-frame clones, not every one. The sample yields about 54,000 clones, roughly 89% seen once. The chain combines TRBV19 with TRBJ1-5, with D possibly matching TRBD1 (5 bases). Sequences were derived from CD4+ or CD8+ T cells sorted from blood, sampled in a trial of the OX40 agonist ivuxolimab. The source of this sequence is an adult with an advanced solid tumor such as melanoma, head and neck, liver or kidney cancer. The DNA for the CDR3 is TGTGCCAGTAACAGGATCACCACGGGGCAGCCCCAGCATTTT. Encoded protein: CASNRITTGQPQHF.